These 24 T cell receptor beta chains share one sample of origin, sequenced in a study of technical replicates of blood from a few donors. Sequencing used immunoSEQ multiplex PCR; TCRdb keeps in-frame clones, though not all of them. The repertoire has about 83,000 clones, 90% to 95% of them found once; the top ten carry approximately 0.25%. The sample comprised T cells isolated from PBMCs. All receptors derive from a human donor in good health.

This rearrangement joins TRBV5-1 to TRBJ1-1, with 7 bases aligning to TRBD1. Germline CDR1 and CDR2: SGHRS and YFSETQ. The CDR3 extends over 14 amino acids. V was pared by 4 bases and J by 2 bases, with 5 bases of the junction left unmatched. The CDR3 DNA sequence: TGCGCCAGCAGCCCCAGACAGGGAAACACTGAAGCTTTCTTT. Its protein product is CASSPRQGNTEAFF.

The rearrangement joins TRBV29-1 to TRBJ2-7; 10 bases fit TRBD1. Germline trimming cut 7 bases from V and 4 bases from J; bases unmatched to any gene: 7. From germline, CDR1 is SQVTM and CDR2 ANQGSEA. The CDR3 runs 13 residues. The CDR3 DNA follows: TGCAGCGCCGGGCCGGGACAGGGGTACGAGCAGTACTTC. Translating gives CSAGPGQGYEQYF.

The chain uses TRBV10-3 and TRBJ1-2, with TRBD1 identical over 9 bases. Per germline, CDR1 ENHRY and CDR2 SYGVKD. With V trimmed by 8 bases and J by 10 bases, 5 bases remained unmatched. This CDR3 comprises 11 residues. In DNA, the CDR3 is TGTGCCATCGGGACAGGGTTGGACTACACCTTC. Protein product: CAIGTGLDYTF.

The chain combines TRBV7-9 with TRBJ2-7; 14 bases line up with TRBD2. With V trimmed by 3 bases and J by 2 bases, 6 bases remained unmatched. CDR3 length: 17 residues. CDR1 and CDR2 (germline): SEHNR, FQNEAQ (reference sequence). The CDR3 protein is CASSLTSGGASAYEQYF. Written as DNA, the CDR3 is TGTGCCAGCAGCTTGACTAGCGGGGGGGCATCGGCCTACGAGCAGTACTTC.

The gene calls are TRBV5-1 and TRBJ1-1; weak D call: TRBD1 (5 bases). Trimming cost V 4 bases and J 4 bases, with 14 bases left between them. CDR1 and CDR2 (germline): SGHRS, YFSETQ. The CDR3 is 14 amino acids. The CDR3 loop reads CASSLRDFPTEAFF. The DNA of the CDR3 is TGCGCCAGCAGCCTCCGGGACTTTCCCACTGAAGCTTTCTTT.

The CDR3 DNA reads as TGTGCCAGTCTGCAGGGTCCCAAAAGGGAAAAACTGTTTTTT. Amino acid sequence: CASLQGPKREKLFF. The chain employs TRBV28 and TRBJ1-4; tentatively, D is TRBD1 (5 bases). Germline CDR1 and CDR2: MDHEN and SYDVKM. Trimming removed 9 bases at V and 8 bases at J, with 19 bases between. The CDR3 is 14 amino acids.

This chain joins TRBV7-9 and TRBJ2-2; 12 bases are shared with TRBD2. Per germline, CDR1 SEHNR and CDR2 FQNEAQ (reference sequence). V was clipped by 4 bases and J by 4 bases; unmatched bases: 10. The CDR3 covers 18 residues. The CDR3 DNA reads TGTGCCAGCAGCTACCCCACTAGCGGGAGGAGCGGCACCGGGGAGCTGTTTTTT. Translated: CASSYPTSGRSGTGELFF. Drawing the rest from reference TRBV7-9 and TRBJ2-2, the complete variable domain is DTGVSQNPRHKITKRGQNVTFRCDPISEHNRLYWYRQTLGQGPEFLTYFQNEAQLEKSRLLSDRFSAERPKGSFSTLEIQRTEQGDSAMYLCASSYPTSGRSGTGELFFGEGSRLTVL.

The chain carries TRBV7-9 and TRBJ2-3; 9 bases are a match to TRBD1. The J segment lost 4 bases and the V segment lost 4 bases, leaving 9 bases of the junction unmatched. CDR3 length: 16 residues. Germline CDR1 and CDR2: SEHNR and FQNEAQ (reference sequence). CDR3 residues: CASSSRDRDYADTQYF. The CDR3 coding sequence is TGTGCCAGCAGCTCCCGGGACAGGGATTACGCAGATACGCAGTATTTT.

V and J are TRBV27 and TRBJ1-5; D call uncertain. V was shortened by 8 bases and J by 7 bases, with 9 bases between the two germline ends. The CDR3 totals 11 residues. Germline CDR1 is MNHEY and CDR2 is SMNVEV (reference sequence). This chain's CDR3 is CASGPRQPQHF. CDR3 DNA: TGTGCCAGCGGGCCTCGCCAGCCCCAGCATTTT.

The V and J genes are TRBV19 and TRBJ2-5; tentatively, D is TRBD1 (5 bases). The CDR3 has 13 residues. Germline-derived CDR1 and CDR2 are LNHDA and SQIVND (reference sequence). V gave up 4 bases and J gave up 6 bases, with 12 bases separating them. The CDR3 here is CASSRGREQTQYF. CDR3 DNA: TGTGCCAGTAGTAGAGGCAGGGAACAGACCCAGTACTTC.

The genes are TRBV9 and TRBJ2-7; TRBD1 aligns across 10 bases. The junction had 9 bases not matched to a gene; V was cut back by 0 bases and J by 3 bases. Looked up from germline, CDR1 is SGDLS and CDR2 is YYNGEE. The CDR3 is 17 amino acids. CDR3 bases: TGTGCCAGCAGCGTAGGGGCGAGGGACAGGGGCGTCTACGAGCAGTACTTC. Translation: CASSVGARDRGVYEQYF.

The gene calls are TRBV4-1 and TRBJ2-7; tentative D call: TRBD2 (7 bases). The CDR3 covers 16 residues. V lost 3 bases and J lost 3, with 18 bases in between. Germline V gene lookup returns CDR1 MGHRA and CDR2 YSYEKL. The CDR3 DNA reads TGCGCCAGCAGCCAGATCGGGGGGCGAATAGACTACGAGCAGTACTTC. It translates to CASSQIGGRIDYEQYF.

The V and J genes are TRBV10-2 and TRBJ2-3, with a tentative D call TRBD2 (5 bases). The CDR3 is 15 residues long. Germline CDR1 WSHSY, CDR2 SAAADI. V was clipped by 6 bases and J by 2 bases, with 15 bases between them. The CDR3 DNA is TGCGCCAGCAGGGGAGAGCGGACCAACACAGATACGCAGTATTTT. As protein: CASRGERTNTDTQYF.

V gene TRBV11-2 combines with J gene TRBJ1-2, with a possible D match to TRBD1 (5 bases). The CDR3 has 12 amino acids. Between the trimmed V and J ends, which lost 7 bases and 5 bases, there was a span of 11 bases. Germline CDR1 and CDR2: SGHAT and FQNNGV. For the CDR3, the DNA is TGTGCCAGCAAAGGGGCGGGATATGGCTACACCTTC. This encodes CASKGAGYGYTF.

The chain joins TRBV9 to TRBJ2-1; 10 positions match TRBD2. Germline CDR1 is SGDLS and CDR2 is YYNGEE. J gave up 1 base and V 0 bases, and 4 bases lay outside the gene matches. This CDR3 has 17 amino acids. Here the CDR3 reads CASSVGVAGGSYNEQFF. The CDR3 coding sequence is TGTGCCAGCAGCGTAGGGGTAGCGGGGGGATCCTACAATGAGCAGTTCTTC.

This clone is a singleton in its sample. The chain combines TRBV19 with TRBJ2-7, with TRBD1 matching over 8 bases. Trimming cost V 1 base and J 3 bases; bases outside gene matches: 14. Germline V gene data show CDR1 as LNHDA and CDR2 as SQIVND (reference sequence). This CDR3 contains 18 residues. CDR3 amino acids: CASSIAGQGYGAYYEQYF. In nucleotides, the CDR3 is TGTGCCAGTAGTATAGCCGGACAGGGCTATGGGGCGTACTACGAGCAGTACTTC. Full variable domain (missing parts from reference TRBV19 and TRBJ2-7): DGGITQSPKYLFRKEGQNVTLSCEQNLNHDAMYWYRQDPGQGLRLIYYSQIVNDFQKGDIAEGYSVSREKKESFPLTVTSAQKNPTAFYLCASSIAGQGYGAYYEQYFGPGTRLTVT.

This chain uses TRBV4-1 with TRBJ2-7, with 8 bases matching TRBD2. CDR3 length: 17 residues. Trimming took 0 bases from V and 13 from J; bases not matched to a gene: 20. CDR1 and CDR2 from the germline V gene are MGHRA and YSYEKL. The CDR3 is CASSQESDAGGPRDVYF. The CDR3 DNA sequence: TGCGCCAGCAGCCAAGAATCTGACGCGGGGGGCCCCCGGGATGTCTACTTC.

This sequence joins TRBV4-2 and TRBJ2-7; 7 bases match TRBD1. This CDR3 contains 14 residues. V lost 2 bases and J lost 3; bases outside the gene matches: 4. Germline-derived CDR1 and CDR2 are LGHNA and YNFKEQ. This CDR3 is CASSQTTGIYEQYF. In DNA form, the CDR3 reads TGTGCCAGCAGCCAAACGACAGGGATCTACGAGCAGTACTTC.

V and J are TRBV29-1 and TRBJ1-1; D might be TRBD1 (5 bases). The V end lost 3 bases, the J end lost 8 bases, and 13 bases lay between the germline ends. Looked up from germline, CDR1 is SQVTM and CDR2 is ANQGSEA. The CDR3 runs to 12 residues. CDR3 in amino acids: CSVEVVGGEAFF. The CDR3 DNA reads as TGCAGCGTTGAGGTGGTTGGGGGGGAAGCTTTCTTT.

The chain is built from TRBV5-4 and TRBJ2-5; D is ambiguous. This CDR3 is built from 12 residues. Trimming pared 2 bases from V and 2 bases from J, leaving 4 bases between. Germline V lookup: CDR1 SGHNT, CDR2 YYREEE (reference sequence). CDR3 sequence: CASSFRQETQYF. In DNA, the CDR3 is TGTGCCAGCAGCTTCAGGCAAGAGACCCAGTACTTC.

The V and J genes are TRBV2 and TRBJ1-2; D not certain. CDR3 size: 13 residues. V was pared by 4 bases and J by 4 bases, with 10 bases between. Germline CDR1 SNHLY, CDR2 FYNNEI. The DNA for the CDR3 is TGTGCCAGCAGTGTAGGTGGAGGCTATGGCTACACCTTC. This encodes CASSVGGGYGYTF. Complete variable domain (other parts from reference TRBV2 and TRBJ1-2): EPEVTQTPSHQVTQMGQEVILRCVPISNHLYFYWYRQILGQKVEFLVSFYNNEISEKSEIFDDQFSVERPDGSNFTLKIRSTKLEDSAMYFCASSVGGGYGYTFGSGTRLTVV.

J is TRBJ2-4 and V is TRBV5-4; D is possibly TRBD2 (5 bases). V dropped 2 bases and J dropped 1 base, with 10 bases sitting between them. From germline, CDR1 is SGHNT and CDR2 YYREEE (reference sequence). This CDR3 has 15 amino acids. The CDR3 DNA reads as TGTGCCAGCAGCTTTTACGGGGTCGCCAAAAACATTCAGTACTTC. It translates to CASSFYGVAKNIQYF. The full variable domain, completed using reference TRBV5-4 and TRBJ2-4, is ETGVTQSPTHLIKTRGQQVTLRCSSQSGHNTVSWYQQALGQGPQFIFQYYREEENGRGNFPPRFSGLQFPNYSSELNVNALELDDSALYLCASSFYGVAKNIQYFGAGTRLSVL.

The rearrangement links TRBV9 to TRBJ2-2; 11 nucleotides match TRBD2. The ends lost 2 bases at V and 5 bases at J; junction bases unmatched: 2. Germline V gives CDR1 SGDLS, CDR2 YYNGEE. This CDR3 has 15 residues. DNA of the CDR3: TGTGCCAGCAGCGTCCTAGCGGGAGGTACCGGGGAGCTGTTTTTT. Protein: CASSVLAGGTGELFF.

J is TRBJ1-1 and V is TRBV29-1, with a tentative D call TRBD1 (5 bases). CDR3 size: 13 residues. V dropped 3 bases and J dropped 4 bases, with 12 bases sitting between them. Per germline, CDR1 SQVTM and CDR2 ANQGSEA. The DNA for the CDR3 is TGCAGCGTTGACATGGGAGGGGCCACTGAAGCTTTCTTT. Its protein product is CSVDMGGATEAFF.